This T cell receptor (beta chain) was captured by sequencing in a study of blood T cell repertoires in COVID-19. Study context: Donors in the United States, Italy and Spain gave samples during acute or convalescent COVID-19. PBMCs, B-cell-depleted T cells, or T cells were the source of the cDNA or gDNA that made up the material.

This clone was observed a few times. Authors' processing steps: The assay estimated nucleated cells by amplifying reference gene primers. Here immunoSEQ multiplex PCR was the method, and the copy in TCRdb shows in-frame clones only, minus some. Clone size and V and J calls were adopted from that table, with D and trimming inferred from the DNA. This table has some 260,000 clones, 65% to 90% appearing once. V dropped 3 bases and J dropped 9; count of bases not matched to a gene: 13. The CDR3 runs to 15 residues. From germline, CDR1 is SNHLY and CDR2 FYNNEI. The TCR sequence derives from an elderly woman with active or convalescent COVID-19. V is TRBV2 and J is TRBJ2-7; the match to TRBD1 covers 8 bases. Specimen: peripheral blood. CDR3 sequence reads: CASSEDRAVVGGQYF. CDR3 coding DNA: TGTGCCAGCAGTGAGGACAGGGCGGTAGTCGGCGGGCAGTACTTC.